This T cell receptor beta chain was documented in a study of blood T cell repertoires in COVID-19. Overall study: Acute-phase and convalescent COVID-19 samples originated in the United States, Italy and Spain. Sources were T cells, B-cell-depleted T cells, or PBMCs; the material itself was cDNA or gDNA.

The authors' processing: Scientists estimated how many nucleated cells there were by amplifying reference gene primers. Only in-frame clones appear in the TCRdb table, and some are missing; sequencing was by immunoSEQ multiplex PCR. V, J and clone size derive from that table, while D and trimming were established from the DNA sequence. The sample lists just over 90,000 clones, 80% occurring once. The CDR3 has 15 amino acids. CDR1 is SGDLS and CDR2 is YYNGEE in the germline V gene. Trimming left V 0 bases short and J 5 bases short, with 13 bases between. This receptor was obtained from a human donor in a cohort sampled during active COVID-19. The chain has TRBV9 and TRBJ2-3; D is ambiguous. The sequenced sample was peripheral blood. The CDR3 DNA reads as TGTGCCAGCAGCGTAGAAGTGTTGTCGAGAGATACGCAGTATTTT. Its protein product is CASSVEVLSRDTQYF.